Described below is a single T cell receptor (beta chain) sequence and its context. The antigen remains unidentified. Time point meaning: sample taken at primary tumor resection. Whole RNA was taken from tumor, nontumor lung or frozen PBMC; it was then sequenced unsorted. The donor population consisted of over 55 patients with untreated, early-stage non-small cell lung cancer. This entry comes from a study of spatial heterogeneity in lung cancer. Study as a whole: Raw-read counts averaged over ten per unique TCR and UMI combination.

Every cDNA TCR molecule received its own unique molecular identifier. TCRdb reanalysed the 5' RACE reads using MiXCR and keeps one entry per CDR3 protein. The sample has about 75,000 distinct CDR3 sequences; 13% are singletons. Whole-study findings and limits: Resection blood, more than follow-up blood, showed ubiquitous expanded tumor TCRs.

The CDR3 contains 16 residues. The V gene end was trimmed by 4 bases and the J gene end by 4 bases; junction bases not matched to a gene: 9. Germline values: CDR1 SGHRS, CDR2 YFSETQ. This material consisted of PBMCs, taken at surgery. V and J are TRBV5-1 and TRBJ1-4, with TRBD1 matching over 8 bases. This receptor was identified in a male donor with early-stage non-small cell lung cancer. CDR3 in amino acids: CASSGWTGRSNEKLFF. In DNA form, the CDR3 reads TGCGCCAGCAGCGGTTGGACAGGGCGAAGTAATGAAAAACTGTTTTTT.